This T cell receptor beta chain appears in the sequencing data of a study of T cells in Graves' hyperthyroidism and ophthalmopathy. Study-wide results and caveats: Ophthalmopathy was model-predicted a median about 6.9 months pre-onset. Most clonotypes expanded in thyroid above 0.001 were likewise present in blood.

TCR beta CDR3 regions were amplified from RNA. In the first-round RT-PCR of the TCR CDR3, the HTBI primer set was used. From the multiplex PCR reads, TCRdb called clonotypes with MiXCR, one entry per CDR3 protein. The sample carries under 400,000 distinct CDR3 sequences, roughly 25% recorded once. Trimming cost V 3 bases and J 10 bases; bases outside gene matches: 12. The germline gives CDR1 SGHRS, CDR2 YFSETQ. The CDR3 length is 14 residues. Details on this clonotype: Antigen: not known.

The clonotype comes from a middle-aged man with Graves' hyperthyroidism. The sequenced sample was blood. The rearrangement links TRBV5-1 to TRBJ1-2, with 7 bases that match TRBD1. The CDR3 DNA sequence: TGCGCCAGCAGCTACGGGACAGCCGACGGTGTCTACACCTTC. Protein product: CASSYGTADGVYTF.